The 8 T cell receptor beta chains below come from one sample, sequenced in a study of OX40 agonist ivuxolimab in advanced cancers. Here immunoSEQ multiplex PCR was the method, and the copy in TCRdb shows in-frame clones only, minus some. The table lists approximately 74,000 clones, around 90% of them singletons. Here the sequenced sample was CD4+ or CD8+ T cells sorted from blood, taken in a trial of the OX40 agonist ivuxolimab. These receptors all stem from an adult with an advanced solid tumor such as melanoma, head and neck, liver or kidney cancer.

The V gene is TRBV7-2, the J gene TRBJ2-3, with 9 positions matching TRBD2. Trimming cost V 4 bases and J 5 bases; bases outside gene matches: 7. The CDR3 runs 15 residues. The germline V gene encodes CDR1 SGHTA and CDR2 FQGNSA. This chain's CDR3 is CASSSSLAGLDTQYF. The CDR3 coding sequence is TGTGCCAGCAGCTCTTCTCTAGCGGGACTAGATACGCAGTATTTT.

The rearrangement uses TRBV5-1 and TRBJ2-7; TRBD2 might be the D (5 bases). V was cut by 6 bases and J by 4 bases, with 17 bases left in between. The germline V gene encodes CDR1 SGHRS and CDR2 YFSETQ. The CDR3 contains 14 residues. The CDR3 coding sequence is TGCGCCAGCACCCTGGGGTCCGAGGGATACGAGCAGTACTTC. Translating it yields CASTLGSEGYEQYF.

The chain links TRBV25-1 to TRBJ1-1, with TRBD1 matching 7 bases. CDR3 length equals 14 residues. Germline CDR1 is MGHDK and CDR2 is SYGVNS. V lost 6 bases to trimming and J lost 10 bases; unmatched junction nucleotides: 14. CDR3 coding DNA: TGTGCCAGCAGACCACACAGGGACAGCGCGAGAGCTTTCTTT. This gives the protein CASRPHRDSARAFF.

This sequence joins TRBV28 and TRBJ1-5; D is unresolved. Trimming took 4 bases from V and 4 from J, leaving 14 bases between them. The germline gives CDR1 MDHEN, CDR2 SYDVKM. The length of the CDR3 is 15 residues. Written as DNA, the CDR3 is TGTGCCAGCAGTTCGCCGGACGGAAGGAATCAGCCCCAGCATTTT. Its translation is CASSSPDGRNQPQHF.

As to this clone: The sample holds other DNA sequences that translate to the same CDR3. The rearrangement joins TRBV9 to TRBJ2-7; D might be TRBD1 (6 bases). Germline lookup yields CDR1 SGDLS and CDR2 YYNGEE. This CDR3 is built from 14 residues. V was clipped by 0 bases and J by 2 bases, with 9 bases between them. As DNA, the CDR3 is TGTGCCAGCAGCGTAGGGACAGCCCCCTACGAGCAGTACTTC. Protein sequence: CASSVGTAPYEQYF.

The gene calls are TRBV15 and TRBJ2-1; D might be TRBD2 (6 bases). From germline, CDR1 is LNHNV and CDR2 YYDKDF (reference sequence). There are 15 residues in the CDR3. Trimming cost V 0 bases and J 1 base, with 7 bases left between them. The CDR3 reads CATSRDAGSYNEQFF. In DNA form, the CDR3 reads TGTGCCACCAGCAGAGATGCGGGGTCCTACAATGAGCAGTTCTTC. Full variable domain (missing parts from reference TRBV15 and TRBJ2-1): DAMVIQNPRYQVTQFGKPVTLSCSQTLNHNVMYWYQQKSSQAPKLLFHYYDKDFNNEADTPDNFQSRRPNTSFCFLDIRSPGLGDTAMYLCATSRDAGSYNEQFFGPGTRLTVL.

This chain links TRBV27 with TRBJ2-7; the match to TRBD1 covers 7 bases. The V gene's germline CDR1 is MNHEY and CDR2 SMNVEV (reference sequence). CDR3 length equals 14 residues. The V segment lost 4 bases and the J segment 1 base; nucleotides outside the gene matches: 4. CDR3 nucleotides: TGTGCCAGCAGTTACCGACAGGGTTCCTACGAGCAGTACTTC. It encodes CASSYRQGSYEQYF.

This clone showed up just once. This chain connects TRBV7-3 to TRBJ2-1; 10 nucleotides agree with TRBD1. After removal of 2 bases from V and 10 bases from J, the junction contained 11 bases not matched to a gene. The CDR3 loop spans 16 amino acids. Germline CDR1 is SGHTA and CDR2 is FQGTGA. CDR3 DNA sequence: TGTGCCAGCAGCTTATCGGCGGGACAGGGGATAAAGGAGCAGTTCTTC. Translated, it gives CASSLSAGQGIKEQFF.